These T cell receptor beta chains were read from a single sample in a study of blood T cells in healthy people across ages. TCRdb passed the 5' RACE reads through MiXCR, listing each CDR3 protein once. The sample yields almost 550,000 distinct CDR3 sequences, more than 20% seen once. These data were also filed under a second study, of T cells of mothers and their children.

Sequenced: blood. These receptors came from a boy aged 5-17 years in good health. Each CDR3 is given with its conserved first and last residue. A D gene is named only where the DNA matches it firmly. Rows give clone size only sometimes, using once, few, many, or a class for an expanded clone.

v_call: TRBV7-6; clone_size: -; j_call: TRBJ2-1; d_call: -; cdr3_length: 15; cdr3_aa: CASSLEVQGYNEQFF; cdr3_nt: TGTGCCAGCAGCTTAGAGGTCCAGGGATACAATGAGCAGTTCTTC
v_call: TRBV9; clone_size: few; j_call: TRBJ2-7; d_call: -; cdr3_length: 16; cdr3_aa: CASSVATESAFYEQYF; cdr3_nt: TGTGCCAGCAGCGTAGCTACGGAGTCAGCCTTCTACGAGCAGTACTTC
v_call: TRBV20-1; clone_size: -; j_call: TRBJ2-3; d_call: TRBD2; cdr3_length: 16; cdr3_aa: CSARSIAGARTDTQYF; cdr3_nt: TGCAGTGCTAGATCAATAGCGGGGGCACGCACAGATACGCAGTATTTT
v_call: TRBV2; clone_size: -; j_call: TRBJ2-7; d_call: -; cdr3_length: 12; cdr3_aa: CASAAGSYEQYF; cdr3_nt: TGTGCCAGCGCAGCAGGCTCCTACGAGCAGTACTTC
v_call: TRBV12-3/TRBV12-4; clone_size: -; j_call: TRBJ1-1; d_call: TRBD1; cdr3_length: 15; cdr3_aa: CASSFHDRGGTEAFF; cdr3_nt: TGTGCCAGCAGTTTCCACGACAGGGGGGGCACTGAAGCTTTCTTT
v_call: TRBV27; clone_size: many; j_call: TRBJ2-7; d_call: -; cdr3_length: 13; cdr3_aa: CASSSRQSYEQYF; cdr3_nt: TGTGCCAGCAGTTCCCGACAGTCCTACGAGCAGTACTTC
v_call: TRBV7-8; clone_size: many; j_call: TRBJ2-2; d_call: TRBD2; cdr3_length: 19; cdr3_aa: CASSLVGLAGGGYTGELFF; cdr3_nt: TGTGCCAGCAGCTTAGTTGGACTAGCGGGGGGAGGCTACACCGGGGAGCTGTTTTTT
v_call: TRBV20-1; clone_size: -; j_call: TRBJ1-1; d_call: -; cdr3_length: 13; cdr3_aa: CSARDMGDTEAFF; cdr3_nt: TGCAGTGCTAGAGATATGGGGGATACTGAAGCTTTCTTT
v_call: TRBV28; clone_size: many; j_call: TRBJ2-7; d_call: -; cdr3_length: 20; cdr3_aa: CASSFQSFLRVQSSTYEQYF; cdr3_nt: TGTGCCAGCAGTTTTCAGTCTTTCCTTCGCGTGCAGAGCTCGACCTACGAGCAGTACTTC
v_call: TRBV10-2; clone_size: -; j_call: TRBJ2-6; d_call: TRBD1; cdr3_length: 17; cdr3_aa: CASSDRQGARGANVLTF; cdr3_nt: TGCGCCAGCAGCGATCGACAGGGGGCGAGAGGGGCCAACGTCCTGACTTTC
v_call: TRBV6-1; clone_size: -; j_call: TRBJ2-1; d_call: -; cdr3_length: 12; cdr3_aa: CASSGSYNEQFF; cdr3_nt: TGTGCCAGCAGTGGGAGTTACAATGAGCAGTTCTTC
v_call: TRBV7-2; clone_size: -; j_call: TRBJ2-7; d_call: -; cdr3_length: 17; cdr3_aa: CASSLGGLLGRLGEQYF; cdr3_nt: TGTGCCAGCAGCTTAGGGGGTTTGTTGGGACGACTCGGGGAGCAGTACTTC
v_call: TRBV4-1; clone_size: -; j_call: TRBJ2-2; d_call: -; cdr3_length: 15; cdr3_aa: CASSQGTQHTGELFF; cdr3_nt: TGCGCCAGCAGCCAAGGAACACAGCACACCGGGGAGCTGTTTTTT
v_call: TRBV5-5; clone_size: -; j_call: TRBJ1-4; d_call: -; cdr3_length: 16; cdr3_aa: CASSPPGSVTNEKLFF; cdr3_nt: TGTGCCAGCAGCCCCCCGGGTTCTGTAACTAATGAAAAACTGTTTTTT
v_call: TRBV6-2/TRBV6-3; clone_size: few; j_call: TRBJ2-3; d_call: -; cdr3_length: 18; cdr3_aa: CASSYPRLKGGGTDTQYF; cdr3_nt: TGTGCCAGCAGTTACCCCCGTCTTAAGGGGGGGGGCACAGATACGCAGTATTTT
v_call: TRBV20-1; clone_size: once; j_call: TRBJ2-7; d_call: -; cdr3_length: 16; cdr3_aa: CSARPSPQVSSYEQYF; cdr3_nt: TGCAGTGCTAGACCTTCCCCACAGGTTAGCTCCTACGAGCAGTACTTC
v_call: TRBV20-1; clone_size: -; j_call: TRBJ1-3; d_call: TRBD1; cdr3_length: 14; cdr3_aa: CSAQGQGKGNTIYF; cdr3_nt: TGCAGTGCGCAGGGACAGGGGAAGGGAAACACCATATATTTT
v_call: TRBV20-1; clone_size: few; j_call: TRBJ2-1; d_call: TRBD1; cdr3_length: 13; cdr3_aa: CSAPGQGENEQFF; cdr3_nt: TGCAGTGCACCGGGACAGGGTGAGAATGAGCAGTTCTTC
v_call: TRBV6-1; clone_size: -; j_call: TRBJ2-3; d_call: -; cdr3_length: 18; cdr3_aa: CASSEDLARRGGSDTQYF; cdr3_nt: TGTGCCAGCAGTGAAGATTTGGCTCGAAGAGGGGGGTCAGATACGCAGTATTTT
v_call: TRBV20-1; clone_size: -; j_call: TRBJ2-7; d_call: TRBD2; cdr3_length: 14; cdr3_aa: CSARKLAGLYEQYF; cdr3_nt: TGCAGTGCTAGAAAGCTAGCGGGATTGTACGAGCAGTACTTC
v_call: TRBV6-1; clone_size: few; j_call: TRBJ1-1; d_call: -; cdr3_length: 16; cdr3_aa: CASSERTVSMNTEAFF; cdr3_nt: TGTGCCAGCAGTGAAAGGACAGTCAGCATGAACACTGAAGCTTTCTTT
v_call: TRBV4-2; clone_size: many; j_call: TRBJ1-2; d_call: TRBD1; cdr3_length: 15; cdr3_aa: CASSQDKGTGLGYTF; cdr3_nt: TGTGCCAGCAGCCAAGATAAGGGGACAGGGCTTGGCTACACCTTC
v_call: TRBV12-3/TRBV12-4; clone_size: few; j_call: TRBJ2-7; d_call: TRBD1; cdr3_length: 16; cdr3_aa: CASSLDPGQGAWEQYF; cdr3_nt: TGTGCCAGCAGCCTGGACCCGGGACAGGGGGCCTGGGAGCAGTACTTC
v_call: TRBV29-1; clone_size: few; j_call: TRBJ2-1; d_call: -; cdr3_length: 14; cdr3_aa: CSVELEGAWNEQFF; cdr3_nt: TGCAGCGTTGAGTTGGAGGGGGCCTGGAATGAGCAGTTCTTC
v_call: TRBV30; clone_size: many; j_call: TRBJ2-7; d_call: -; cdr3_length: 11; cdr3_aa: CACAAVGEQYF; cdr3_nt: TGTGCCTGCGCGGCGGTGGGGGAGCAGTACTTC
v_call: TRBV24-1; clone_size: few; j_call: TRBJ2-5; d_call: TRBD2; cdr3_length: 15; cdr3_aa: CATSELAGGPETQYF; cdr3_nt: TGTGCCACCAGTGAGCTAGCGGGAGGGCCCGAGACCCAGTACTTC
v_call: TRBV20-1; clone_size: -; j_call: TRBJ2-7; d_call: -; cdr3_length: 14; cdr3_aa: CSAKRLASSYEQYF; cdr3_nt: TGCAGTGCCAAGAGGCTAGCGAGCTCCTACGAGCAGTACTTC
v_call: TRBV2; clone_size: -; j_call: TRBJ2-1; d_call: TRBD2; cdr3_length: 11; cdr3_aa: CASSAARGKFF; cdr3_nt: TGTGCCAGCAGTGCGGCGCGGGGGAAGTTCTTC
v_call: TRBV7-9; clone_size: few; j_call: TRBJ2-1; d_call: -; cdr3_length: 16; cdr3_aa: CASSLGISFSYNEQFF; cdr3_nt: TGTGCCAGCAGCTTAGGGATCTCCTTCTCCTACAATGAGCAGTTCTTC
v_call: TRBV5-1; clone_size: few; j_call: TRBJ1-2; d_call: TRBD1; cdr3_length: 13; cdr3_aa: CASSVDRDDGYTF; cdr3_nt: TGCGCCAGCAGCGTCGACAGGGACGATGGCTACACCTTC